A selection of T cell receptor beta chains follows, all from one sample in a study of T cells in placental villitis. Sequenced by immunoSEQ multiplex PCR; TCRdb stores in-frame clones only, minus some. Counted here are roughly 2,000 clones, roughly 84% occurring once; the ten biggest clones make up about a tenth. The sequencing sample was made of placental tissue containing maternal and fetal cells. The source is a human patient with villitis of unknown etiology; the placental T cells may come from both mother and fetus. CDR3s include the opening cysteine and the closing phenylalanine or tryptophan. Each record gives: J gene, clone size, D gene, V gene, CDR3 DNA, CDR3 protein. A D gene is named only where the DNA matches it firmly. Rows may omit the clone size; those that give it use once, few, many or a size class.

TRBJ1-6 | - | TRBD1 | TRBV2 | TGTGCCAGCAGTCTTGACAGGGGAGGATCACCCCTCCACTTT | CASSLDRGGSPLHF
TRBJ2-3 | - | - | TRBV5-1 | TGCGCCAGCAGCGTTGAGGGGTCGGATACGCAGTATTTT | CASSVEGSDTQYF
TRBJ2-2 | once | - | TRBV7-3 | TGTGCCAGCAGCCCCCATGAGGCTCCCGGGGAGCTGTTTTTT | CASSPHEAPGELFF
TRBJ1-1 | - | - | TRBV28 | TGTGCCAGCAGCCACGGCGGGGTGAACACTGAAGCTTTCTTT | CASSHGGVNTEAFF
TRBJ2-5 | - | - | TRBV7-9 | TGTGCCAGCAGCTTAGCGGGGTCCCTTCTCCAAGAGACCCAGTACTTC | CASSLAGSLLQETQYF
TRBJ2-1 | - | TRBD2 | TRBV7-3 | TGTGCCAGCAGACCGACTAGCTCGAGCTCCTACAATGAGCAGTTCTTC | CASRPTSSSSYNEQFF
TRBJ2-7 | - | TRBD2 | TRBV6-1 | TGTGCCAGCAGTGAAGGGCTAGCGGGAGCCTACGAGCAGTACTTC | CASSEGLAGAYEQYF
TRBJ2-7 | - | TRBD1 | TRBV13 | TGTGCCAGCAGCTCGTGGGACAGGGGCTACGAGCAGTACTTC | CASSSWDRGYEQYF
TRBJ2-7 | once | TRBD2 | TRBV4-1 | TGCGTCAGCGGTAGCGGGAGAGCCTACGAGCAGTACTTC | CVSGSGRAYEQYF
TRBJ1-5 | - | - | TRBV6-6 | TGTGCCAGCGGTCCGGGGCTTAAGAGGGCCAGGGGCAATCAGCCCCAGCATTTT | CASGPGLKRARGNQPQHF
TRBJ2-7 | - | TRBD2 | TRBV27 | TGTGCCAGCAGTATTCTAGCGGGAGGGCCTCTCGAGCAGTACTTC | CASSILAGGPLEQYF
TRBJ2-7 | - | TRBD1 | TRBV10-2 | TGCGCCAGCAGGACAGGGGGCTACGAGCAGTACTTC | CASRTGGYEQYF
TRBJ2-3 | - | - | TRBV28 | TGTGCCAGCAGTTTTATCGGTGTCGGGCCTAGCACAGATACGCAGTATTTT | CASSFIGVGPSTDTQYF
TRBJ1-1 | - | TRBD1 | TRBV7-2 | TGTGCCAGCAGCTTTTCAGGGGGTATGGACACTGAAGCTTTCTTT | CASSFSGGMDTEAFF
TRBJ1-6 | - | TRBD1 | TRBV9 | TGTGCCAGCAGCGTAGAGGGGACAGGATTTCCACCCCTCCACTTT | CASSVEGTGFPPLHF
TRBJ2-1 | - | - | TRBV9 | TGTGCCAGCAGCGTAGCTGGCCGGGGCTCCTACAATGAGCAGTTCTTC | CASSVAGRGSYNEQFF
TRBJ1-2 | - | - | TRBV28 | TGTGCCAGCAGTTTTGCAGGGCTTAACTATGGCTACACCTTC | CASSFAGLNYGYTF
TRBJ2-1 | few | TRBD2 | TRBV19 | TGTGCCAGTAGTGTTCAAGCGGGACCCCCCTACAATGAGCAGTTCTTC | CASSVQAGPPYNEQFF
TRBJ1-3 | - | - | TRBV18 | TGTGCCAGCTCGCAGGGCGTTGGAAACACCATATATTTT | CASSQGVGNTIYF
TRBJ2-5 | - | TRBD2 | TRBV2 | TGTGCCAGCCATGAGACAGCGGGAGGGCCCGAGGAGACCCAGTACTTC | CASHETAGGPEETQYF
TRBJ2-1 | - | - | TRBV7-6 | TGTGCCAGCAGCCCGGAGCGGAATGAGCAGTTCTTC | CASSPERNEQFF
TRBJ2-3 | - | - | TRBV5-4 | TGTGCCAGCAGCTTCAAGGGGATCACAGATACGCAGTATTTT | CASSFKGITDTQYF
TRBJ1-5 | - | - | TRBV3-1/TRBV3-2 | TGTGCCAGCAGCCCCGGAGGTGGTAGCAATCAGCCCCAGCATTTT | CASSPGGGSNQPQHF
TRBJ2-1 | - | TRBD2 | TRBV9 | TGTGCCAGCAGCTCGACTAGCGGGCCCGGGAATGAGCAGTTCTTC | CASSSTSGPGNEQFF
TRBJ1-1 | - | - | TRBV6-1 | TGTGCCAGCAGTGAGTTGGAGGATGAGGGGACTGAAGCTTTCTTT | CASSELEDEGTEAFF
TRBJ1-1 | - | - | TRBV7-8 | TGTGCCAGCAGCCCGGGGGGGGGAGTGACTGAAGCTTTCTTT | CASSPGGGVTEAFF
TRBJ2-7 | - | - | TRBV7-6 | TGTGCCAGCAGCTTAGAAGGACAGATGAGCGAGCAGTACTTC | CASSLEGQMSEQYF
TRBJ1-2 | - | TRBD1 | TRBV12-5 | TGTGCTAGTGGTCCGGGACAGGCAGAGAATGGCTACACCTTC | CASGPGQAENGYTF
TRBJ1-4 | - | - | TRBV6-5 | TGTGCCAGCAGTAGAGAAGTTGCAACTAGTGAAAAACTGTTTTTT | CASSREVATSEKLFF
TRBJ1-5 | once | TRBD1 | TRBV28 | TGTGCCAGCAGTAGAGACAGGGGAGGTAAGCATTTT | CASSRDRGGKHF
TRBJ1-6 | - | - | TRBV19 | TGTGCCAGTAGCCTCGGGGGGTCACCCCTCCACTTT | CASSLGGSPLHF
TRBJ1-6 | - | - | TRBV6-5 | TGTGCCAGCCGGGACCAGGGAAATTCACCCCTCCACTTT | CASRDQGNSPLHF
TRBJ2-3 | - | TRBD1 | TRBV5-1 | TGCGCCAGCAGCTCAAGGACAGGGGGCACAGATACGCAGTATTTT | CASSSRTGGTDTQYF
TRBJ2-5 | - | TRBD2 | TRBV30 | TGTGCCTGGAGTGGTCGAGCGGGATTGGAGACCCAGTACTTC | CAWSGRAGLETQYF
TRBJ1-5 | - | - | TRBV30 | TGTGCCTGGGCCCTCGGGAGGGGCAATCAGCCCCAGCATTTT | CAWALGRGNQPQHF
TRBJ2-1 | - | - | TRBV5-1 | TGCGCCAGCAGCTTGGAGTGGCAGGGGATCAATGAGCAGTTCTTC | CASSLEWQGINEQFF
TRBJ2-7 | - | - | TRBV19 | TGTGCCGCAGGCCGGGACGAGACCTACGAGCAGTACTTC | CAAGRDETYEQYF
TRBJ2-5 | - | - | TRBV13 | TGTGCCAGCAGCTTGGGCAGGGGAGCCGAGACCCAGTACTTC | CASSLGRGAETQYF
TRBJ2-2 | - | TRBD2 | TRBV5-1 | TGCGCCAGCAGCTTTTTAGCGGGAGAGAACACCGGGGAGCTGTTTTTT | CASSFLAGENTGELFF
TRBJ1-1 | - | TRBD1 | TRBV6-1 | TGTGCCAGCAGTGACCGCGGGGACAGGGACACTGAAGCTTTCTTT | CASSDRGDRDTEAFF
TRBJ2-1 | - | - | TRBV6-5 | TGTGCCAGCAGTAGGGGTCTCCACTACAATGAGCAGTTCTTC | CASSRGLHYNEQFF
TRBJ1-2 | - | - | TRBV4-3 | TGCGCCAGCAGCCAAGATAGCAGGGGAATGTACTATGGCTACACCTTC | CASSQDSRGMYYGYTF